This T cell receptor (beta chain) was identified during a study of human T cells and chemical hapten exposure (dated by TCRdb to about 2021). With regard to the full study: For sensitization, 2% DPC in acetone was applied to a 2 cm by 2 cm area of upper inner arm skin. The patient cohort, mostly female, included alopecia areata with under or over 50% scalp involvement, alopecia totalis and alopecia universalis. Throughout the roughly 25-week study period, patients were also given weekly therapeutic DPC doses on the scalp. Libraries were pooled for sequencing, and per-sample TCR yields varied mainly because of small differences in library volumes within the pool. For TCR sequencing, blood came from some 31 alopecia patients at anywhere from one to four time points (pre-sensitization, 2, 6 and 24 weeks). Blood was sampled from patients pre-sensitization (week 0) and at 2, 6 and about 24 weeks after DPC sensitization. Patch testing was performed on the upper back with Finn chambers containing 0.01% DPC, and the patch tests were scored after 6 days according to International Contact Dermatitis Research Group standards. This study followed changes in the peripheral blood TCR repertoire in vivo during primary and secondary sensitization of alopecia patients to the hapten diphenylcyclopropenone (DPC).

Receptors were amplified or captured by RACE. TCRdb names NextSeq 500 as the instrument used. During library preparation, unique molecular identifiers were attached to individual cDNA molecules so that TCRs could be counted quantitatively and reproducibly. Both TCR alpha and TCR beta chains were sequenced from each blood RNA sample. Regarding the original processing steps: The median number of TCRs per sample was over 85,000, ranging from about 20,000 to 750,000. The Decombinator software suite was used to annotate V, J and CDR3 in the TCR reads. For the PS versus PT1 abundance plots, all samples were subsampled to the same number of TCRs (28,000). Expanded TCRs were defined as absent before sensitization and observed at least eight times at the 2-week time point. TCRdb passed the public sequencing reads through fastp at Q25 and MiXCR, retaining productive beta sequences. Every CDR3 protein is listed once, alongside the most common genes and DNA of its rows. The V and J calls shown here were made by TCRdb, not taken from the authors' results. The sample profile shows 150,000 to 200,000 distinct CDR3 sequences; around 13% of them were found once. The ten largest clones take up about 1.7% of the sample.

Interpreted using the paper, the time point label stands for: patch test 1, 2 weeks after DPC sensitization. In light of the paper, this sample's treatment or condition label describes: therapeutic diphenylcyclopropenone sensitization with weekly scalp DPC. At every patch-test visit, the blood draw took place before the patch test was put on. Eligible patients were aged 18 to 70, diagnosed with alopecia, deemed suitable for DPC therapy, and excluded if pregnant. Total RNA was isolated from unfractionated whole blood collected in Tempus Blood RNA tubes. This clonotype has more than one count but fewer than ten. Its antigen is unknown. No quality values exist for individual bases; no much larger clone is one base distant. The paper's findings and limits, for the study overall: Compared with pre-sensitization or healthy control sets, expanded TCRs formed significantly more large CDR3 similarity clusters, which is consistent with antigen-driven responses. Alopecia, a presumed autoimmune disease, was present in all patients, so the immune response of the patients might differ from that of healthy individuals. DPC sensitization did not change the number of TCRs with a frequency above 1 in 1000, and there was no evidence of changes in global repertoire structure. Patch test score was positively correlated with the number of PT1 expanded TCRs, with significance at thresholds 8, 16 and 32 but not at 4. After repeated subsampling, the strength of the expansion versus patch-test correlation and the threshold at which it became significant changed.

The sequence came from a woman in her 30s with alopecia areata. Some clones in this sample may be carry-over from other donors' samples. Sequenced material: whole blood, taken in connection with sensitization to the hapten diphenylcyclopropenone (DPC).

In nucleotide form, the sequence is TGCGCCAGCAGTGAGCCAGGACAGGGAACCAGCAATCAGCCCCAGCATTTT. Its translation is CASSEPGQGTSNQPQHF. The sequence links TRBV10-2 to TRBJ1-5, with 8 bases in between that match TRBD1. From V the trimming removes 2 bases and from J it removes 1 base, while the gene matches leave 7 bases of the junction unaccounted for. From the cysteine through the phenylalanine, the CDR3 covers 17 amino acids. Here the CDR3 DNA is all that survives: 51 bases in frame from base 1. The germline V gene yields WSHSY for CDR1 and SAAADI for CDR2.